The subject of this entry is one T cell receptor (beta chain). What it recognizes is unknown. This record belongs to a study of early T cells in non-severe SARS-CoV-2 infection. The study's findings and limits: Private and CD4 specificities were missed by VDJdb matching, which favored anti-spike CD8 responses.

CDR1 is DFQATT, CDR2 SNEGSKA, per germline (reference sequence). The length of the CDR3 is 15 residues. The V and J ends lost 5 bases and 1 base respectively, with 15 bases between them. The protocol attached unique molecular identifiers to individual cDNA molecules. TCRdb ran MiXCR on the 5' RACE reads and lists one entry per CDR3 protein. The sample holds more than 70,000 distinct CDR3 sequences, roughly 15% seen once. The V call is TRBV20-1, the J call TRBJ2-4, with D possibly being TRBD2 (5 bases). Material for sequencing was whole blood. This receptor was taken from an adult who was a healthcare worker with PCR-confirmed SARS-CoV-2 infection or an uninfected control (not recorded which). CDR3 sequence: CSADGGDDAKNIQYF. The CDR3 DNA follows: TGCAGTGCTGACGGAGGAGACGACGCCAAAAACATTCAGTACTTC.